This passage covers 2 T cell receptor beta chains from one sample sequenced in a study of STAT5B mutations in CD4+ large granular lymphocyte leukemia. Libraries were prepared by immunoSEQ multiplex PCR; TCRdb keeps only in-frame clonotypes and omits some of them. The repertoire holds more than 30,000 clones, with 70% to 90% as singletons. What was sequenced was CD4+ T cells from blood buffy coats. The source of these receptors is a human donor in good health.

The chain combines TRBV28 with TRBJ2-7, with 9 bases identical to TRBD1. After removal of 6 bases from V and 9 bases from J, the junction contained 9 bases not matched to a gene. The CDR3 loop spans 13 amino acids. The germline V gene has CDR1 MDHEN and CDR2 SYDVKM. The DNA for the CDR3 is TGTGCCAGCAGCAGGGGACAGGGTTTAGCGCAGTACTTC. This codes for CASSRGQGLAQYF.

CDR3 loop: CASSPAGGQETQYF. Written as DNA, the CDR3 is TGCGCCAGCAGCCCGGCGGGGGGCCAAGAGACCCAGTACTTC. The V gene is TRBV5-1, the J gene TRBJ2-5, with 8 bases matching TRBD2. The CDR3 has 14 amino acids. Germline-derived CDR1 and CDR2 are SGHRS and YFSETQ. V was pared by 4 bases and J by 1 base, with 3 bases of the junction left unmatched.